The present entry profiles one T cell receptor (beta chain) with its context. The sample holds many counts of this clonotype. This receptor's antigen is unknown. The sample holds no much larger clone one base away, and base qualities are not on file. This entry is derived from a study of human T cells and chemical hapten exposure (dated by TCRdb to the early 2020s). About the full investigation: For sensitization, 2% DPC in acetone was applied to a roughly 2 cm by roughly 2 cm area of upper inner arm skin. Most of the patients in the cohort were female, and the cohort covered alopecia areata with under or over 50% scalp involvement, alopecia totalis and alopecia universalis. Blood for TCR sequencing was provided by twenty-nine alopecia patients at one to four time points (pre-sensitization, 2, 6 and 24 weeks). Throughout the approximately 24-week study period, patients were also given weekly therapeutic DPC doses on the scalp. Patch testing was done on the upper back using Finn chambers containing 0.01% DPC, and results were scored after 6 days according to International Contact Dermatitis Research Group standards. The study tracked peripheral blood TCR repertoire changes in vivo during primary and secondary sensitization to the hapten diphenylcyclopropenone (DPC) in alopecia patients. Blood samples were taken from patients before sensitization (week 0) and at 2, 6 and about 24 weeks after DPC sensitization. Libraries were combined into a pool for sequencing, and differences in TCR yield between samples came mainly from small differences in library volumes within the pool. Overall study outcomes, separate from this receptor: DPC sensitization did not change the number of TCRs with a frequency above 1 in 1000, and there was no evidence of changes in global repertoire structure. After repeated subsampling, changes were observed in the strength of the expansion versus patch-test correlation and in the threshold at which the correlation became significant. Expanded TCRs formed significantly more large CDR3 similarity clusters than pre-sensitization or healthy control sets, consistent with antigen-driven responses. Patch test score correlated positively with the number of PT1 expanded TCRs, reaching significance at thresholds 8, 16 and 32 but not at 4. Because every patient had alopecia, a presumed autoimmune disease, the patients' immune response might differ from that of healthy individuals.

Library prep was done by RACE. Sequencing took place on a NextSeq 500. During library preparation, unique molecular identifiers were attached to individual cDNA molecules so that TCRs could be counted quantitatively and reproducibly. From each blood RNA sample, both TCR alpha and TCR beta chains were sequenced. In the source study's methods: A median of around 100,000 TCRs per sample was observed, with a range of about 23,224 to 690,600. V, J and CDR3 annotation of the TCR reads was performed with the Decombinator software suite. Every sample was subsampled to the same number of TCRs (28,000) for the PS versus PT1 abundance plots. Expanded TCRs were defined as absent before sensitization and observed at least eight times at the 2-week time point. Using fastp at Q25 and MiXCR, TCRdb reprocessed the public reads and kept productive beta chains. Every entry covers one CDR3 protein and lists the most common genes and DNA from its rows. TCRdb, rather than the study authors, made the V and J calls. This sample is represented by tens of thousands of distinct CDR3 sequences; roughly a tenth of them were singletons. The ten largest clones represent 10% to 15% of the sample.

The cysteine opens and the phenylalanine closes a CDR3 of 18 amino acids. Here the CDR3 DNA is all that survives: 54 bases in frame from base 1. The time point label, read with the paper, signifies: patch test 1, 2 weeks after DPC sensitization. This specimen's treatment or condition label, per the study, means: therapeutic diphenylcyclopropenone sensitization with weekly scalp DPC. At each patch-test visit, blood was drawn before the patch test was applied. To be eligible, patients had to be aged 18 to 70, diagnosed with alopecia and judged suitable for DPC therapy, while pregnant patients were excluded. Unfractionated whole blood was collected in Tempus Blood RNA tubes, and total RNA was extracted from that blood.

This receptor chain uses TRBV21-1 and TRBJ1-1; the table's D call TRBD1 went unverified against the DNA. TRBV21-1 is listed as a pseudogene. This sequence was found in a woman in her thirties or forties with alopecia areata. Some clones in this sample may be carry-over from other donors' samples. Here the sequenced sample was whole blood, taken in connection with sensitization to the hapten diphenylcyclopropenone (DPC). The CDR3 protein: CASSKAVPGQGSGIGAFF. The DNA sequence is TGTGCCAGCAGCAAGGCGGTCCCGGGACAGGGTTCGGGAATTGGAGCTTTCTTT.